This T cell receptor (beta chain) emerged from a study of cytomegalovirus exposure and HLA in healthy donors. Study-level findings and limits: Later analysis identified several of the most significant clusters that appeared linked to common viral pathogens. V- and J-gene trimming in TCR beta was tied to a missense DCLRE1C variant by an analysis performed later. A later analysis revealed that TCR association rates differed between HLA loci, peaking at DRB1 and bottoming out at HLA-C. A few CMV-associated chains were confirmed in vitro to be specific for CMV antigens.

About this clone itself: Its antigen is as yet unknown.

V shed 4 bases, J shed 7 bases, and the junction held 5 bases outside the gene matches. The CDR3 totals 13 residues. In germline, CDR1 is SGDLS, CDR2 YYNGEE. This PCR relied on a set of 60 Vbeta primers and 13 Jbeta primers. Sequencing used immunoSEQ multiplex PCR; TCRdb keeps in-frame clones, though not all of them. The sample has 90,000 to 120,000 clones, around 78% seen once. The sequencing sample was made of PBMCs. The TCR comes from a man aged 30 to 45 in good health and CMV-seronegative. V is TRBV9 and J is TRBJ2-1; TRBD2 agrees at 7 bases. CDR3 sequence reads: CASSTSAGNEQFF. The CDR3 DNA reads TGTGCCAGCAGCACTAGCGCGGGGAATGAGCAGTTCTTC. Full variable domain (rest looked up from reference TRBV9 and TRBJ2-1): DSGVTQTPKHLITATGQRVTLRCSPRSGDLSVYWYQQSLDQGLQFLIQYYNGEERAKGNILERFSAQQFPDLHSELNLSSLELGDSALYFCASSTSAGNEQFFGPGTRLTVL.